A selection of T cell receptor beta chains follows, all from one sample in a study of blood T cell repertoires in COVID-19. TCRdb's copy holds only in-frame clones and misses some; the assay was immunoSEQ multiplex PCR. The table includes about 320,000 clones, about 91% detected once. The sequenced sample was PBMCs or T cells enriched from blood (not recorded which). The receptors were sampled from a woman between 18 and 29 years old who had recovered from COVID-19. Each CDR3 is given with its conserved first and last residue. Each record gives: D gene, V gene, J gene, clone size, CDR3 protein, CDR3 DNA. The D gene is left open where the match is weak. Clone size, where shown, is once, few, many, or a class for clones that have expanded.

d_gene: TRBD1
v_gene: TRBV29-1
j_gene: TRBJ1-2
abundance: NA
CDR3aa: CSVEDQQTPQGFNYGYTF
CDR3nt: TGCAGCGTTGAAGATCAGCAAACCCCACAGGGGTTTAACTATGGCTACACCTTC

d_gene: TRBD2
v_gene: TRBV5-1
j_gene: TRBJ2-1
abundance: NA
CDR3aa: CASSLDTSGSFNEQFF
CDR3nt: TGCGCCAGCAGCTTAGACACTAGCGGGAGCTTCAATGAGCAGTTCTTC

d_gene: NA
v_gene: TRBV6-5
j_gene: TRBJ1-4
abundance: NA
CDR3aa: CASSYSDSTGDEKLFF
CDR3nt: TGTGCCAGCAGTTACTCCGACTCGACCGGTGATGAAAAACTGTTTTTT

d_gene: TRBD1
v_gene: TRBV5-6
j_gene: TRBJ2-7
abundance: once
CDR3aa: CASSLDRVEQYF
CDR3nt: TGTGCCAGCAGCCTTGACAGGGTCGAGCAGTACTTC

d_gene: TRBD1
v_gene: TRBV15
j_gene: TRBJ1-3
abundance: NA
CDR3aa: CATSLVPDRGSGNTIYF
CDR3nt: TGTGCCACCAGTCTAGTACCGGACAGGGGCTCTGGAAACACCATATATTTT

d_gene: NA
v_gene: TRBV4-2
j_gene: TRBJ1-1
abundance: NA
CDR3aa: CASSQDLGGFAEAFF
CDR3nt: TGTGCCAGCAGCCAAGATCTAGGGGGATTCGCTGAAGCTTTCTTT

d_gene: NA
v_gene: TRBV9
j_gene: TRBJ1-4
abundance: NA
CDR3aa: CASSVQGLNEKLFF
CDR3nt: TGTGCCAGCAGCGTACAGGGGTTAAATGAAAAACTGTTTTTT

d_gene: TRBD1
v_gene: TRBV6-5
j_gene: TRBJ2-5
abundance: once
CDR3aa: CASSRPGQAETQYF
CDR3nt: TGTGCCAGCAGTCGTCCGGGACAGGCGGAGACCCAGTACTTC

d_gene: TRBD1
v_gene: TRBV7-2
j_gene: TRBJ2-3
abundance: NA
CDR3aa: CASSTFLKAGGSDTQYF
CDR3nt: TGTGCCAGCAGCACATTCCTCAAGGCAGGGGGCTCGGATACGCAGTATTTT

d_gene: TRBD2
v_gene: TRBV6-6
j_gene: TRBJ2-7
abundance: few
CDR3aa: CASSRVTSGRAHEQYF
CDR3nt: TGTGCCAGCAGTCGAGTCACTAGCGGGAGGGCCCACGAGCAGTACTTC

d_gene: TRBD2
v_gene: TRBV5-5
j_gene: TRBJ2-7
abundance: NA
CDR3aa: CASSLDPSGRIYEQYF
CDR3nt: TGTGCCAGCAGCTTGGATCCTAGCGGGAGGATATACGAGCAGTACTTC

d_gene: TRBD1
v_gene: TRBV27
j_gene: TRBJ1-3
abundance: NA
CDR3aa: CASSLSRTGFGNTIYF
CDR3nt: TGTGCCAGCAGTTTATCGCGGACAGGCTTCGGAAACACCATATATTTT

d_gene: NA
v_gene: TRBV4-3
j_gene: TRBJ2-5
abundance: NA
CDR3aa: CASSQSATSWETQYF
CDR3nt: TGCGCCAGCAGCCAATCCGCCACTAGTTGGGAGACCCAGTACTTC

d_gene: NA
v_gene: TRBV12-5
j_gene: TRBJ2-2
abundance: NA
CDR3aa: CASGSEAGANTGELFF
CDR3nt: TGTGCTAGTGGTTCGGAAGCAGGGGCGAACACCGGGGAGCTGTTTTTT

d_gene: NA
v_gene: TRBV7-2
j_gene: TRBJ2-1
abundance: NA
CDR3aa: CASSLIRGGPSEQFF
CDR3nt: TGTGCCAGCAGCTTAATACGGGGAGGACCTTCGGAGCAGTTCTTC

d_gene: NA
v_gene: TRBV3-1/TRBV3-2
j_gene: TRBJ1-3
abundance: NA
CDR3aa: CASSQVFGNTIYF
CDR3nt: TGTGCCAGCAGCCAAGTCTTCGGAAACACCATATATTTT

d_gene: NA
v_gene: TRBV7-6
j_gene: TRBJ2-5
abundance: NA
CDR3aa: CASSHRSEVETQYF
CDR3nt: TGTGCCAGCAGCCACCGATCCGAGGTGGAGACCCAGTACTTC

d_gene: TRBD2
v_gene: TRBV30
j_gene: TRBJ2-3
abundance: NA
CDR3aa: CAWSRGLALEVGTDTQYF
CDR3nt: TGTGCCTGGAGCCGGGGACTAGCACTTGAGGTTGGCACAGATACGCAGTATTTT

d_gene: TRBD1
v_gene: TRBV6-5
j_gene: TRBJ1-2
abundance: few
CDR3aa: CASRDRGTTYGYTF
CDR3nt: TGTGCCAGCAGAGACAGGGGGACGACTTATGGCTACACCTTC

d_gene: NA
v_gene: TRBV28
j_gene: TRBJ1-2
abundance: NA
CDR3aa: CASSAGGNYGYTF
CDR3nt: TGTGCCAGCAGTGCCGGCGGTAACTATGGCTACACCTTC

d_gene: TRBD2
v_gene: TRBV19
j_gene: TRBJ2-1
abundance: once
CDR3aa: CASSFQAGLRLNEQFF
CDR3nt: TGTGCCAGTAGTTTCCAAGCGGGATTACGACTTAATGAGCAGTTCTTC

d_gene: TRBD2
v_gene: TRBV5-1
j_gene: TRBJ2-7
abundance: NA
CDR3aa: CASSLVGGGYSYEQYF
CDR3nt: TGCGCCAGCAGCTTGGTCGGCGGGGGGTATTCCTACGAGCAGTACTTC

d_gene: TRBD1
v_gene: TRBV5-6
j_gene: TRBJ2-1
abundance: NA
CDR3aa: CASSRTGGFGEQFF
CDR3nt: TGTGCCAGCAGCCGGACAGGGGGCTTTGGTGAGCAGTTCTTC

d_gene: NA
v_gene: TRBV5-6
j_gene: TRBJ1-1
abundance: NA
CDR3aa: CASSLLTGAGGSDTEAFF
CDR3nt: TGTGCCAGCAGCTTGTTAACCGGCGCGGGTGGATCGGACACTGAAGCTTTCTTT

d_gene: TRBD2
v_gene: TRBV14
j_gene: TRBJ2-3
abundance: NA
CDR3aa: CASSQEVEGLAGIADTQYF
CDR3nt: TGTGCCAGCAGCCAAGAAGTAGAGGGACTAGCGGGAATCGCAGATACGCAGTATTTT

d_gene: NA
v_gene: TRBV7-3
j_gene: TRBJ2-6
abundance: NA
CDR3aa: CASSSPGVSGANVLTF
CDR3nt: TGTGCCAGCAGCTCGCCGGGGGTCTCTGGGGCCAACGTCCTGACTTTC